This T cell receptor (beta chain) was sequenced in a study of cytomegalovirus exposure and HLA in healthy donors. CDR3 size: 14 residues. Trimming took off 0 bases at V and 6 bases at J, with 9 bases between the two ends. CDR1 and CDR2 from the germline V gene are SGHRS and YFSETQ. The PCR was carried out with 60 Vbeta primers and 13 Jbeta primers. The assay was immunoSEQ multiplex PCR, and TCRdb's table has in-frame clones only and misses some. The sample holds about 120,000 clones; roughly 80% are singletons and the top ten take over 20%. Sequencing was carried out using PBMCs. The clonotype was recovered from a man younger than 45 in good health and CMV-seropositive. The rearrangement uses TRBV5-1 and TRBJ2-2; D is possibly TRBD2 (6 bases). The CDR3 nucleotides read TGCGCCAGCAGCTTGGGAGGACTATCCGGGGAGCTGTTTTTT. This translates into CASSLGGLSGELFF.